This T cell receptor (beta chain) was sequenced in a study of breast tumors, draining lymph nodes, adjacent tissues. A single record per CDR3 protein comes from TCRdb applying MiXCR to the multiplex PCR reads. The top ten hold 3% to 4% of the sample, which has around 230,000 distinct CDR3 sequences, less than 45% seen once. Trimming shortened V by 8 bases and J by 4 bases, and 11 bases separated the two germline ends. Germline V gene data show CDR1 as MNHNS and CDR2 as SASEGT. The CDR3 loop spans 13 amino acids. Samples came from axillary lymph nodes draining the breast cancer. This clonotype was seen only a few times.

This clonotype was sampled from a female donor with breast cancer. Some clones in this sample may be carry-over from other donors' samples. Sequenced input: axillary lymph node tissue. V is TRBV6-1 and J is TRBJ1-4, with D possibly matching TRBD1 (5 bases). The DNA for the CDR3 is TGTGCCAGCCTCCGGGGGGTTAATGAAAAACTGTTTTTT. Residues: CASLRGVNEKLFF.